The 14 T cell receptor beta chains below were found in one sample sequenced in a study of T cell repertoires in cytomegalovirus infection. TCRdb used MiXCR to reprocess the reads, holding one entry per CDR3 protein. Among roughly 140,000 distinct CDR3 sequences listed, about 25% were seen once. Sequencing was carried out using PBMCs. The receptors were gathered from a human donor in good health (CMV status not recorded). Some clones in this sample may be carry-over from other donors' samples.

The gene calls are TRBV6-6 and TRBJ1-5, with D possibly TRBD1 on 5 matching bases. This CDR3 has 15 residues. Between the trimmed V and J ends, which lost 5 bases and 1 base, there was a span of 12 bases. Per germline, CDR1 MNHNY and CDR2 SVGAGI (reference sequence). The DNA of the CDR3 is TGTGCCAGCAGTGACCTGGGGGGGAGCAATCAGCCCCAGCATTTT. It translates to CASSDLGGSNQPQHF.

This clonotype came up a few times. The rearrangement joins TRBV20-1 to TRBJ2-2; D not resolved. The CDR3 extends over 13 amino acids. The V gene's germline CDR1 is DFQATT and CDR2 SNEGSKA (reference sequence). The V end lost 0 bases, the J end lost 7 bases, and 9 bases lay between the germline ends. The CDR3 is CSARDQGFGELFF. The CDR3, as DNA: TGCAGTGCTAGAGATCAAGGGTTCGGGGAGCTGTTTTTT.

Notes on this clonotype: This may stem from a read error, because a much larger clone lies one nucleotide away. The chain has TRBV7-6 and TRBJ2-3; no firm D call. Germline assignment: CDR1 SGHVS and CDR2 FNYEAQ. The CDR3 extends over 15 amino acids. CDR3 nucleotides: TGTGTCAGCAGCGCAGGCCAGACATACACAGATACGCAGTATTTT. Its protein is CVSSAGQTYTDTQYF.

This clonotype was observed a few times. The chain couples TRBV12-3 or TRBV12-4 to TRBJ2-5, with TRBD1 matching 8 bases. There are 15 residues in the CDR3. V trimming: 6 bases; J trimming: 2 bases; junction bases outside the gene matches: 8. CDR3 coding DNA: TGTGCCAGCAGCTCCGGGACAGGAGGACAAGAGACCCAGTACTTC. Its protein is CASSSGTGGQETQYF.

A few counts support this clonotype. The gene calls are TRBV7-6 and TRBJ2-3, with TRBD2 matching 10 bases. V shed 8 bases and J 8 bases; nucleotides not matched to a gene: 10. Germline CDR1 reads SGHVS; CDR2 reads FNYEAQ. There are 14 residues in the CDR3. The CDR3 DNA reads TGTGCCAGCTCTAGCGGGGGTTTTAAGGGTACGCAGTATTTT. It yields the protein CASSSGGFKGTQYF.

The rearrangement uses TRBV10-3 and TRBJ2-1; tentative D call: TRBD2 (5 bases). Trimming removed 0 bases from V and 6 bases from J, with 9 bases in between. The V gene's germline CDR1 is ENHRY and CDR2 SYGVKD. CDR3 length: 14 amino acids. The CDR3 reads CAISESKLVNEQFF. The CDR3 DNA reads as TGTGCCATCAGTGAGTCGAAACTAGTCAATGAGCAGTTCTTC.

The rearrangement joins TRBV7-2 to TRBJ2-7; TRBD2 agrees at 13 bases. Germline assignment: CDR1 SGHTA and CDR2 FQGNSA. V shed 1 base, J shed 9 bases, and the junction held 3 bases outside the gene matches. The CDR3 has 14 residues. The CDR3 region is CASSLGGLAGAQYF. In DNA, the CDR3 is TGTGCCAGCAGCTTAGGCGGACTAGCGGGAGCGCAGTACTTC.

The chain has TRBV28 and TRBJ1-4, with D perhaps matching TRBD1 (5 bases). The CDR3 contains 11 residues. Germline V gene sequence: CDR1 MDHEN, CDR2 SYDVKM. Trimming removed 5 bases from V and 7 bases from J, with 5 bases in between. CDR3 sequence (DNA): TGTGCCAGCAGTGGGACTGAAAAACTGTTTTTT. Residues: CASSGTEKLFF.

The sample holds a few counts of this clonotype. The rearrangement links TRBV12-3 or TRBV12-4 to TRBJ1-5; D uncertain. The CDR3 spans 16 residues. V gave up 1 base and J gave up 0 bases, with 10 bases separating them. CDR3 sequence reads: CASSLGEVLSNQPQHF. CDR3 bases: TGTGCCAGCAGTTTAGGAGAGGTTCTTAGCAATCAGCCCCAGCATTTT.

This chain links TRBV20-1 with TRBJ2-7; 11 bases agree with TRBD2. Germline V gene lookup returns CDR1 DFQATT and CDR2 SNEGSKA (reference sequence). V trimming: 3 bases; J trimming: 6 bases; junction bases outside the gene matches: 7. The CDR3 has 14 residues. The CDR3 DNA follows: TGCAGTGCTAGTTCTTCCGGGACTAGCGGCGAGCAGTACTTC. Its translation is CSASSSGTSGEQYF.

This clonotype was seen at least ten times. The chain joins TRBV29-1 to TRBJ2-1; 9 bases map to TRBD1. V was pared by 5 bases and J by 7 bases, with 15 bases of the junction left unmatched. Germline lookup yields CDR1 SQVTM and CDR2 ANQGSEA. The CDR3 extends over 16 amino acids. CDR3 sequence reads: CSVYGWDRDRSNEQFF. CDR3 bases: TGCAGCGTTTACGGTTGGGACAGGGATCGTAGTAATGAGCAGTTCTTC.

In this sample, this clonotype turned up a few times. V usage is TRBV15 and J usage is TRBJ2-1; D not resolved. The germline gives CDR1 LNHNV, CDR2 YYDKDF (reference sequence). The CDR3 consists of 15 residues. The V end was cut by 0 bases, the J end by 5 bases, with 11 bases between. CDR3 residues: CATSRDPQVDNEQFF. CDR3 nucleotide sequence: TGTGCCACCAGCAGAGATCCCCAGGTCGACAATGAGCAGTTCTTC.

The chain combines TRBV19 with TRBJ2-2; D ambiguous. Germline V CDR1 and CDR2: LNHDA, SQIVND (reference sequence). CDR3 length: 15 residues. V shed 6 bases and J shed 2 bases, with 13 bases lying between them. Here the CDR3 DNA reads TGTGCCAGTAGCAAATGGCCACCTAACACCGGGGAGCTGTTTTTT. Translating it yields CASSKWPPNTGELFF.

This chain links TRBV27 with TRBJ2-1; D gene ambiguous. V was clipped by 7 bases and J by 4 bases, with 14 bases between them. Looked up from germline, CDR1 is MNHEY and CDR2 is SMNVEV (reference sequence). This CDR3 region has 14 residues. CDR3 coding DNA: TGTGCCAGCAAGCCGGGCCAGTTATACAATGAGCAGTTCTTC. It yields the protein CASKPGQLYNEQFF.